A few counts support the clone carrying this TCR beta chain. This entry comes from a study of T cells in Graves' hyperthyroidism and ophthalmopathy. The CDR3 regions of TCR beta were amplified from RNA transcripts. TCR CDR3 regions were first amplified by RT-PCR with HTBI primers. TCRdb reprocessed the multiplex PCR reads via MiXCR and lists one record per CDR3 protein. The data hold 660,000 or so distinct CDR3 sequences, with about a fifth observed a single time. V lost 3 bases, J lost 4 bases, and 6 bases stayed unmatched. This CDR3 has 14 residues. Germline loops: CDR1 SGHDT, CDR2 YYEEEE. The receptor was derived from a man under 40 with Graves' ophthalmopathy. The chain uses TRBV5-6 and TRBJ2-7; 8 nucleotides agree with TRBD1. Source material: blood. The CDR3 bases are TGTGCCAGCAGCTACGGACAGGGAATTTACGAGCAGTACTTC. It translates to CASSYGQGIYEQYF.